What follows are 18 T cell receptor beta chains derived from one specimen sequenced in a study of CD4 T cells in relation to SARS-CoV-2 and coronaviruses. Sequencing was performed with immunoSEQ multiplex PCR; in TCRdb, only in-frame clones are kept and a portion is missing. In the table there are some 11,000 clones, about nine tenths of which are singletons. The sequencing input was naive CD4+ T cells from PBMCs. Subset in this sample: naive CD4+ T cells isolated by negative enrichment. The receptors here all came from an adult with COVID-19.

The J gene is TRBJ2-3, the V gene TRBV6-6; weak D call: TRBD2 (5 bases). The CDR3 runs 13 residues. Between the trimmed V and J ends, which lost 7 bases and 4 bases, there was a span of 12 bases. The germline V gene has CDR1 MNHNY and CDR2 SVGAGI (reference sequence). Written as DNA, the CDR3 is TGTGCCAGCAACGGACGGGGAGCAGATACGCAGTATTTT. Translated: CASNGRGADTQYF.

The J gene is TRBJ2-1, the V gene TRBV24-1; TRBD2 matches at 9 bases. CDR3 length: 16 amino acids. Trimming took 1 base from V and 7 from J; bases not matched to a gene: 7. CDR1 KGHDR and CDR2 SFDVKD come from the germline V gene. The CDR3 DNA reads TGTGCCACCAGTGATTTAACCAGCGGGGGGATAAATGAGCAGTTCTTC. Translating gives CATSDLTSGGINEQFF.

This clone is a singleton in its sample. The CDR3 DNA follows: TGTGCCAGCAGTTACAGGGACAGGGGCGCTCGGGAGACCCAGTACTTC. This codes for CASSYRDRGARETQYF. V is TRBV6-5 and J is TRBJ2-5; 10 nucleotides agree with TRBD1. This CDR3 spans 16 amino acids. Germline V CDR1 and CDR2: MNHEY, SVGAGI. The trim removed 2 bases at V and 5 bases at J, leaving 8 bases unmatched.

This clone was detected only once. The chain couples TRBV10-3 to TRBJ1-1; D might be TRBD1 (5 bases). The CDR3 covers 17 residues. CDR1 and CDR2 (germline): ENHRY, SYGVKD. V lost 6 bases to trimming and J lost 3 bases, with 23 bases between them. The chain's CDR3 is CAISQGISLPLDTEAFF. Here the CDR3 DNA reads TGTGCCATCAGCCAGGGAATTTCACTCCCCTTGGACACTGAAGCTTTCTTT.

This rearrangement joins TRBV7-9 to TRBJ1-5, with D perhaps TRBD1 (5 bases). This CDR3 spans 15 amino acids. Germline CDR1 reads SEHNR; CDR2 reads FQNEAQ (reference sequence). V was pared by 5 bases and J by 2 bases, with 13 bases between. The CDR3 DNA is TGTGCCAGCAGCCCAGGTTGGGGGGGCAATCAGCCCCAGCATTTT. It translates to CASSPGWGGNQPQHF.

The chain carries TRBV5-6 and TRBJ1-5, with 7 positions matching TRBD1. The CDR3 is 17 residues long. V trimming: 2 bases; J trimming: 0 bases; junction bases outside the gene matches: 8. Germline loops: CDR1 SGHDT, CDR2 YYEEEE. Written as DNA, the CDR3 is TGTGCCAGCAGCTTAGGTGACAGGGTATATAGCAATCAGCCCCAGCATTTT. This sequence encodes CASSLGDRVYSNQPQHF.

The rearrangement links TRBV6-6 to TRBJ2-7; 11 nucleotides agree with TRBD1. This CDR3 comprises 14 residues. Germline lookup yields CDR1 MNHNY and CDR2 SVGAGI (reference sequence). Trimming cost V 10 bases and J 2 bases; bases outside gene matches: 7. The chain's CDR3 is CATSGQGAPYEQYF. In DNA, the CDR3 is TGTGCCACCTCCGGACAGGGGGCGCCCTACGAGCAGTACTTC.

J is TRBJ2-7 and V is TRBV7-2, with D perhaps TRBD1 or TRBD2 (5 bases each). Germline CDR1 and CDR2: SGHTA and FQGNSA. Trimming stripped 2 bases from V and 3 bases from J, with 11 bases between. This CDR3 region has 14 residues. CDR3 sequence: CASSLTGPLYEQYF. The DNA of the CDR3 is TGTGCCAGCAGCTTAACGGGACCACTCTACGAGCAGTACTTC.

V gene TRBV19 combines with J gene TRBJ1-1; D is unclear. V was clipped by 4 bases and J by 0 bases, with 9 bases between them. The CDR3 runs to 14 residues. Germline V gives CDR1 LNHDA, CDR2 SQIVND (reference sequence). Here the CDR3 DNA reads TGTGCCAGTAGTAAGACGACGATGAACACTGAAGCTTTCTTT. It translates to CASSKTTMNTEAFF.

The rearrangement links TRBV6-5 to TRBJ1-2; D unclear. The V gene lost 6 bases and the J gene lost 7 bases, with 21 bases spanning the gap. The CDR3 length is 15 residues. CDR1 and CDR2 from the germline V gene are MNHEY and SVGAGI. The CDR3 region has the DNA TGTGCCAGCAGCTATGACGGGCCTTTTGATGGTGGCTACACCTTC. It specifies CASSYDGPFDGGYTF.

The chain's CDR3 is CASSQGSSGYTGELFF. For the CDR3, the DNA is TGTGCCAGCAGCCAGGGCTCTAGCGGGTACACCGGGGAGCTGTTTTTT. The rearrangement joins TRBV3-1 (or the pseudogene TRBV3-2) to TRBJ2-2, with 8 bases that match TRBD2. This CDR3 has 16 residues. J lost 3 bases, V lost 3 bases, and 6 bases had no gene match. Germline CDR1 reads LGHDT; CDR2 reads YNNKEL (reference sequence).

The chain has TRBV6-5 and TRBJ2-7, with TRBD1 matching over 9 bases. CDR3 length: 14 residues. Germline lookup yields CDR1 MNHEY and CDR2 SVGAGI. J was trimmed by 2 bases and V by 7 bases; bases with no gene match: 6. The CDR3 DNA reads TGTGCCAGCATTACCGGGACAGGGCCCTACGAGCAGTACTTC. Protein: CASITGTGPYEQYF.

This clone occurred a few times. V is TRBV30 and J is TRBJ1-5, with TRBD1 matching 7 bases. V trimming: 2 bases; J trimming: 2 bases; junction bases outside the gene matches: 6. The CDR3 is 15 residues long. Germline V CDR1 and CDR2: GTSNPN, SVGIG (reference sequence). CDR3 nucleotides: TGTGCCTGGAGTTCCCTCCAGGGGGGCAATCAGCCCCAGCATTTT. Its protein is CAWSSLQGGNQPQHF.

J is TRBJ2-3 and V is TRBV5-4, with TRBD1 as a possible D gene (6 bases). The germline CDR1 and CDR2 sequences are SGHNT and YYREEE (reference sequence). V gave up 1 base and J gave up 1 base, with 13 bases separating them. This CDR3 has 16 amino acids. The CDR3 sequence is CASSLYLGAGTDTQYF. The DNA of the CDR3 is TGTGCCAGCAGCTTGTATCTGGGGGCAGGCACAGATACGCAGTATTTT.

This sequence joins TRBV9 and TRBJ2-5, with 11 bases aligning to TRBD2. The V segment lost 4 bases and the J segment 5 bases; nucleotides outside the gene matches: 13. This CDR3 has 17 amino acids. Germline CDR1 reads SGDLS; CDR2 reads YYNGEE. The chain's CDR3 is CASSPQADSGGVETQYF. As DNA, the CDR3 is TGTGCCAGCAGCCCCCAGGCGGATAGCGGGGGGGTGGAGACCCAGTACTTC. The full variable domain, its missing parts supplied by reference TRBV9 and TRBJ2-5, is DSGVTQTPKHLITATGQRVTLRCSPRSGDLSVYWYQQSLDQGLQFLIQYYNGEERAKGNILERFSAQQFPDLHSELNLSSLELGDSALYFCASSPQADSGGVETQYFGPGTRLLVL.

This chain links TRBV2 with TRBJ1-3; 8 bases fit TRBD1. Germline V lookup: CDR1 SNHLY, CDR2 FYNNEI. Trimming cost V 3 bases and J 4 bases; bases outside gene matches: 2. The CDR3 spans 14 residues. The CDR3 region is CASSDRGLGNTIYF. CDR3 DNA sequence: TGTGCCAGCAGTGACAGGGGGCTCGGAAACACCATATATTTT.

The chain couples TRBV10-1 to TRBJ1-2; 7 bases line up with TRBD1. The junction had 3 bases not matched to a gene; V was cut back by 7 bases and J by 4 bases. The CDR3 consists of 12 residues. Germline V lookup: CDR1 WNHNN, CDR2 SYGVQD (reference sequence). The CDR3 DNA reads as TGCGCCAGCACCCCAGGGGGCTATGGCTACACCTTC. Protein sequence: CASTPGGYGYTF.

The V call is TRBV7-9, the J call TRBJ2-5; 9 positions match TRBD2. Germline trimming cut 4 bases from V and 5 bases from J; bases unmatched to any gene: 8. CDR1 is SEHNR, CDR2 FQNEAQ, per germline (reference sequence). The CDR3 length is 15 residues. CDR3 amino acids: CASSWLAGDRETQYF. CDR3 nucleotide sequence: TGTGCCAGCAGCTGGTTAGCGGGGGATCGCGAGACCCAGTACTTC. Looking up the rest from reference TRBV7-9 and TRBJ2-5 gives the full variable domain: DTGVSQNPRHKITKRGQNVTFRCDPISEHNRLYWYRQTLGQGPEFLTYFQNEAQLEKSRLLSDRFSAERPKGSFSTLEIQRTEQGDSAMYLCASSWLAGDRETQYFGPGTRLLVL.